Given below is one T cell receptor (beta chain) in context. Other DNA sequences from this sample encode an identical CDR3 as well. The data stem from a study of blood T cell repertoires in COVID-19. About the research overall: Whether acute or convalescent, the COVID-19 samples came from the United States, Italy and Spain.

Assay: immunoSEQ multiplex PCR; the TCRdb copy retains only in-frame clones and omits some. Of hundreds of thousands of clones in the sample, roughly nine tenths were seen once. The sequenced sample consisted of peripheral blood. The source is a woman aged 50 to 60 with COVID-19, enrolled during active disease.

Here the CDR3 reads CASSRDRVNTEAFF. For the CDR3, the DNA is TGTGCCAGCAGTCGGGACAGGGTGAACACTGAAGCTTTCTTT. The rearrangement links TRBV6-5 to TRBJ1-1; 9 bases fit TRBD1. This CDR3 contains 14 residues. Germline V gives CDR1 MNHEY, CDR2 SVGAGI. The J segment lost 0 bases and the V segment lost 5 bases, leaving 1 base of the junction unmatched.